These 10 T cell receptor beta chains were all obtained from the same sample, sequenced in a study of blood T cell repertoires in COVID-19. Here immunoSEQ multiplex PCR was the method, and the copy in TCRdb shows in-frame clones only, minus some. The sample records hundreds of thousands of clones, 80% to 90% being singletons. The material sequenced was peripheral blood. The source is a woman between 55 and 75 years old with COVID-19, enrolled during active disease.

This clone appeared a single time. The sample carries other DNA sequences with the same CDR3. CDR3 amino acids: CASSLSSGNTIYF. In DNA, the CDR3 is TGCGCCAGCAGCTTGTCTTCGGGAAACACCATATATTTT. The V gene is TRBV5-1, the J gene TRBJ1-3; no definite D call. The V end was cut by 1 base, the J end by 4 bases, with 6 bases between. The CDR3 spans 13 residues. The germline V gene has CDR1 SGHRS and CDR2 YFSETQ.

The gene calls are TRBV28 and TRBJ1-1; 7 nucleotides agree with TRBD1. V lost 5 bases to trimming and J lost 4 bases; unmatched junction nucleotides: 7. The CDR3 runs 14 residues. Germline V gene lookup returns CDR1 MDHEN and CDR2 SYDVKM. CDR3 amino acids: CASSLEGARTEAFF. In DNA, the CDR3 is TGTGCCAGCAGTCTGGAGGGGGCGCGCACTGAAGCTTTCTTT.

This chain joins TRBV28 and TRBJ2-2, with a weak D call TRBD1 (7 bases). In germline, CDR1 is MDHEN, CDR2 SYDVKM. The V and J ends lost 6 bases and 3 bases respectively, with 17 bases between them. The CDR3 runs to 16 residues. The CDR3 here is CASRIAGQRYTGELFF. The CDR3 region has the DNA TGTGCCAGCAGAATCGCGGGACAGAGATACACCGGGGAGCTGTTTTTT.

The chain carries TRBV7-8 and TRBJ1-2; tentative D call: TRBD1 (5 bases). Deletions cut 4 bases from V and 2 bases from J, with 11 bases between. CDR1 and CDR2 (germline): SGHVS, FQNEAQ. CDR3 length equals 14 residues. The CDR3 sequence: CASSSGWGNYGYTF. CDR3 in DNA: TGTGCCAGCAGCTCCGGTTGGGGCAACTATGGCTACACCTTC.

Here the CDR3 reads CASSFDRDKNIQYF. In nucleotides, the CDR3 is TGTGCCAGCAGCTTTGACAGGGACAAAAACATTCAGTACTTC. The J gene is TRBJ2-4, the V gene TRBV7-8; 7 nucleotides match TRBD1. The CDR3 is made up of 14 amino acids. Germline V gives CDR1 SGHVS, CDR2 FQNEAQ. Trimming cost V 3 bases and J 3 bases; bases outside gene matches: 2.

The genes are TRBV7-8 and TRBJ1-1; maybe TRBD1 (6 bases). The CDR3 covers 15 residues. Looked up from germline, CDR1 is SGHVS and CDR2 is FQNEAQ. Trimming pared 3 bases from V and 1 base from J, leaving 12 bases between. CDR3 residues: CASSFNRAKNTEAFF. The CDR3 bases are TGTGCCAGCAGCTTTAACAGGGCCAAGAACACTGAAGCTTTCTTT.

The gene calls are TRBV5-1 and TRBJ2-7; TRBD1 matches 7 bases. Germline values: CDR1 SGHRS, CDR2 YFSETQ. CDR3 size: 14 residues. V shed 3 bases and J 4 bases; nucleotides not matched to a gene: 7. This CDR3 reads CASSSGAGGYEQYF. In DNA form, the CDR3 reads TGCGCCAGCAGCTCAGGGGCAGGGGGATACGAGCAGTACTTC.

The rearrangement joins TRBV7-2 to TRBJ2-7; D gene ambiguous. CDR3 length equals 14 residues. Germline V gene data show CDR1 as SGHTA and CDR2 as FQGNSA. Trimming pared 1 base from V and 0 bases from J, leaving 7 bases between. For the CDR3, the DNA is TGTGCCAGCAGCTTAGGCCAGGACTCCTACGAGCAGTACTTC. Translated, it gives CASSLGQDSYEQYF. Full variable domain (remainder filled in from reference TRBV7-2 and TRBJ2-7): GAGVSQSPSNKVTEKGKDVELRCDPISGHTALYWYRQSLGQGLEFLIYFQGNSAPDKSGLPSDRFSAERTGGSVSTLTIQRTQQEDSAVYLCASSLGQDSYEQYFGPGTRLTVT.

The CDR3 region is CASSLEDRGGYTF. The CDR3 DNA sequence: TGTGCCAGCAGCCTAGAGGACAGGGGCGGCTACACCTTC. This chain connects TRBV4-2 to TRBJ1-2, with 9 bases that match TRBD1. Germline V lookup: CDR1 LGHNA, CDR2 YNFKEQ. V gave up 4 bases and J gave up 8 bases; unmatched junction bases: 5. The CDR3 totals 13 residues.

Here the CDR3 DNA reads TGCGCCAGCAGCTTGGCAGGTCCGGGGAGAAATGAGCAGTTCTTC. Amino acid sequence: CASSLAGPGRNEQFF. The chain carries TRBV5-1 and TRBJ2-1, with a weak D call TRBD2 (5 bases). The germline V gene has CDR1 SGHRS and CDR2 YFSETQ. The V end was cut by 0 bases, the J end by 7 bases, with 14 bases between. The CDR3 runs 15 residues.